The clone carrying this TCR beta chain turned up a few times. Its target is not known. These data come from a study of molecular identifiers for immune sequencing clone quantification. Study-level findings and limits: Spiked Jurkat TCR RNA equivalent to one cell reportedly surfaced among some 1 million naive cells.

It was from around 18,000 to 910,000 sorted cells, with 10%, 30% or 50% RNA, that naive CD8 libraries came. The germline gives CDR1 SGHNT, CDR2 YYREEE (reference sequence). V dropped 0 bases and J dropped 9 bases, with 7 bases sitting between them. The CDR3 extends over 12 amino acids. One entry per CDR3 protein results from TCRdb running MiXCR on the PCR reads. Of 460,000 or so distinct CDR3 sequences listed, roughly a fifth are singletons. The receptor comes from a human donor in good health. Some libraries in this study had Jurkat cell RNA spiked in. The sequenced sample was naive CD8+ T cells from blood, with Jurkat cell RNA spiked in. Regarding subset: FACS-sorted CD8+CD4-CCR7+CD45RA+ naive T cells. V is TRBV5-4 and J is TRBJ2-1; no clear D gene. The CDR3 nucleotides read TGTGCCAGCAGCTTGGTCCCTACTGAGCAGTTCTTC. It translates to CASSLVPTEQFF.